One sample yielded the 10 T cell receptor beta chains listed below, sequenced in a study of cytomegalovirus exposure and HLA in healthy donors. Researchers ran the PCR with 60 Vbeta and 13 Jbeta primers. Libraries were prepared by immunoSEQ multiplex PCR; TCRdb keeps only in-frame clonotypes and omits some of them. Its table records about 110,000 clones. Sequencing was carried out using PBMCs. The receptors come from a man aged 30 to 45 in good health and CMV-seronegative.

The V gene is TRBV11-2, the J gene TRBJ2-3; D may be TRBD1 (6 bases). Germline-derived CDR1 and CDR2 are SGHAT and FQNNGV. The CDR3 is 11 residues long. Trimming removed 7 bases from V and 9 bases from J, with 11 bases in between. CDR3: CASNDRSTQYF. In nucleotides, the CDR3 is TGTGCCAGCAACGACAGGTCAACGCAGTATTTT.

CDR3 nucleotide sequence: TGTGCCAGCAGCTTGCGCCCAGGGGACGGGCAGCCCCAGCATTTT. Translation gives CASSLRPGDGQPQHF. This rearrangement joins TRBV7-2 to TRBJ1-5; a possible D gene is TRBD1 (6 bases). This CDR3 has 15 amino acids. Trimming took off 3 bases at V and 7 bases at J, with 16 bases between the two ends. Germline CDR1 and CDR2: SGHTA and FQGNSA.

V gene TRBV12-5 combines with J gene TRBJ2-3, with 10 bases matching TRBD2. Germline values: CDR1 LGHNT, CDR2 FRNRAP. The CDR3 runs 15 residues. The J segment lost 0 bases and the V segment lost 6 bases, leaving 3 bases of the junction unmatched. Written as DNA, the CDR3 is TGTGCTAGTGGACTAGCGGGGTCTAGCACAGATACGCAGTATTTT. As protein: CASGLAGSSTDTQYF.

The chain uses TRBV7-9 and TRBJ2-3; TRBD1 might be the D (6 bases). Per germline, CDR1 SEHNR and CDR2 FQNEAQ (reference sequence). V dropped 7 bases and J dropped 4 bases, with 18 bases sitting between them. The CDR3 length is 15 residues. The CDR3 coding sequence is TGTGCCAGCATCAGATCCAGGGGTAGGGCAGATACGCAGTATTTT. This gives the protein CASIRSRGRADTQYF.

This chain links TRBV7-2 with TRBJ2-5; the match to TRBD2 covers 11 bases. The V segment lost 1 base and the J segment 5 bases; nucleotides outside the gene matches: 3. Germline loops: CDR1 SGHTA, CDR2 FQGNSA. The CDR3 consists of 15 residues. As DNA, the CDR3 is TGTGCCAGCAGCTTAGTTAGCGGGGGGGCGGAGACCCAGTACTTC. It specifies CASSLVSGGAETQYF.

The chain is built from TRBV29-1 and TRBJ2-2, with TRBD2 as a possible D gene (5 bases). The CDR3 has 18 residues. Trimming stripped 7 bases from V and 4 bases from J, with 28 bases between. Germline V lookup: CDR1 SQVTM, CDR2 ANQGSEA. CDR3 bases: TGCAGCGCGTTAGATAAACCGGCCTCTGGGCGGGTCACCGGGGAGCTGTTTTTT. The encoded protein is CSALDKPASGRVTGELFF.

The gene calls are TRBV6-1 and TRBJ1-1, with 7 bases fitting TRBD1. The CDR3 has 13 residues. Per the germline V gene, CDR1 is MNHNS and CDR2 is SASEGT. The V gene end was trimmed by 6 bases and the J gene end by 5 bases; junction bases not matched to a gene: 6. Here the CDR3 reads CASREGANTEAFF. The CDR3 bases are TGTGCCAGCAGAGAGGGGGCGAATACTGAAGCTTTCTTT.

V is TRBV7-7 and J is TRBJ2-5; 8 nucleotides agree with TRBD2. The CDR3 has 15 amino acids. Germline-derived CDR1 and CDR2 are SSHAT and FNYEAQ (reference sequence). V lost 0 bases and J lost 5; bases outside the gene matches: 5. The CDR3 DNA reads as TGTGCCAGCAGCTTAGCCGGGGGGGCTATGGAGACCCAGTACTTC. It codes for CASSLAGGAMETQYF.

The CDR3 nucleotides read TGTGCCAGCAGTTACCACAGGGACACAGATACGCAGTATTTT. Protein: CASSYHRDTDTQYF. The V and J genes are TRBV6-5 and TRBJ2-3; D may be TRBD1 (6 bases). The CDR3 length is 14 residues. Germline V CDR1 and CDR2: MNHEY, SVGAGI. V lost 2 bases to trimming and J lost 2 bases, with 8 bases between them.

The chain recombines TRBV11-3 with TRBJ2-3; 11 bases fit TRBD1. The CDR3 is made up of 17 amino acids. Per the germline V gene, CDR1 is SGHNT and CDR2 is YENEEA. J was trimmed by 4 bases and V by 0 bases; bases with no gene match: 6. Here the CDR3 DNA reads TGTGCCAGCAGCTTAGACCGGACAGGGGGCATTGCAGATACGCAGTATTTT. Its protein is CASSLDRTGGIADTQYF.